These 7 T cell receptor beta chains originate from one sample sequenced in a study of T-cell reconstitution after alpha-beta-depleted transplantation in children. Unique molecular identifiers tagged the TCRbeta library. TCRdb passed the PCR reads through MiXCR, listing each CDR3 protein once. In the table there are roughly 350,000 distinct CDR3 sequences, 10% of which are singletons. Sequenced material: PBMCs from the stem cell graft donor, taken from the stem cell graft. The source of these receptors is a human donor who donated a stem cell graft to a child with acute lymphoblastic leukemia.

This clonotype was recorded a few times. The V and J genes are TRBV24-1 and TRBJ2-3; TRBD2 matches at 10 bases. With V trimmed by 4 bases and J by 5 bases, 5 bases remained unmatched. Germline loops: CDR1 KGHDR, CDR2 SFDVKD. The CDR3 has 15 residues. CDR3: CATSDLGLAEDTQYF. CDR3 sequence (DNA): TGTGCCACCAGTGACCTCGGACTAGCGGAAGATACGCAGTATTTT.

In nucleotides, the CDR3 is TGTGCCAGCAGTTTGAGGGGTCTCTCCTACGAGCAGTACTTC. Amino acids: CASSLRGLSYEQYF. The chain uses TRBV27 and TRBJ2-7; D possibly uses TRBD1 or TRBD2 (5 bases each). This CDR3 comprises 14 residues. Deletions cut 3 bases from V and 0 bases from J, with 9 bases between. Germline CDR1 reads MNHEY; CDR2 reads SMNVEV (reference sequence).

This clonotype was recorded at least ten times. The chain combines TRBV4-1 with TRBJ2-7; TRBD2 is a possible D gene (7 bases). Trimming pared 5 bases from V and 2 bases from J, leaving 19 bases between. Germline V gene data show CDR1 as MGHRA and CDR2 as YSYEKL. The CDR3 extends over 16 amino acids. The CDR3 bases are TGCGCCAGCAGCGACACCCGTAGGGGGGGGACCTACGAGCAGTACTTC. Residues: CASSDTRRGGTYEQYF.

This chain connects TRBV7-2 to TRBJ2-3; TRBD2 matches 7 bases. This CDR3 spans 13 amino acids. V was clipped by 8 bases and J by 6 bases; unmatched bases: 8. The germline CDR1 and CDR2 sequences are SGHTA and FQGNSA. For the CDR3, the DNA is TGTGCCAGCCGGGGGGAGGGCTTCGATACGCAGTATTTT. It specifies CASRGEGFDTQYF.

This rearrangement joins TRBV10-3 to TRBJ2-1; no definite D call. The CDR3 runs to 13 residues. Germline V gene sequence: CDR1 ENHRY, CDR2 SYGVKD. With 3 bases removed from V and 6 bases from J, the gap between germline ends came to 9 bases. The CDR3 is CAISEASRNEQFF. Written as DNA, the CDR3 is TGTGCCATCAGTGAAGCTTCGCGCAATGAGCAGTTCTTC.

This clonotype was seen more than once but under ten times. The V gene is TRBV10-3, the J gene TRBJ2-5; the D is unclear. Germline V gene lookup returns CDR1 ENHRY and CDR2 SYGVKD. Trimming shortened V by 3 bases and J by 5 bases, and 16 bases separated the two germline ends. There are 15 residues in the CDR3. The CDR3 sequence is CAISETIDVGETQYF. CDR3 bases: TGTGCCATCAGTGAAACTATAGACGTTGGGGAGACCCAGTACTTC.

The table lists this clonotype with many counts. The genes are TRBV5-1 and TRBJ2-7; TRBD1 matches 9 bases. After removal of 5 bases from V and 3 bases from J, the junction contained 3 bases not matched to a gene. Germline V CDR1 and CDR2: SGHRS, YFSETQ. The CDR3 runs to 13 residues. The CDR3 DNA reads TGCGCCAGCAGGACAGGGGGGGGCTACGAGCAGTACTTC. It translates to CASRTGGGYEQYF.